Detailed here is one T cell receptor (beta chain). This receptor's antigen is unknown. Base-call qualities are not available, and no considerably larger clone is one nucleotide away. This specimen comes from a study of T cells in Graves' hyperthyroidism and ophthalmopathy (dated by TCRdb to about 2019). For the wider study: Peripheral blood samples were taken at the time of initial diagnosis, prior to any treatment. To identify distinguishing TCR V-J signatures, a discovery cohort of roughly 100 patients was used, comprising 43 with Graves' ophthalmopathy and about 59 with stable Graves' hyperthyroidism. Whether ophthalmopathy could be predicted prospectively was tested in an independent validation cohort made up of fewer than 20 hyperthyroidism patients plus 17 patients who later progressed to ophthalmopathy. For training and testing, the approximately 92 patients in the discovery cohort were randomly divided in a 7:3 ratio. Thyroid tissue and blood T-cell repertoires from over 5 Graves' hyperthyroidism patients were also compared in the study. After sampling, hyperthyroidism patients received methimazole starting at 30 mg daily, and ophthalmopathy patients received high-dose intravenous methylprednisolone. The paper reports TCR Vbeta CDR3 sequencing of 140 or so peripheral blood samples: under 45 ophthalmopathy, fewer than 80 hyperthyroidism and about 17 progressor patients. Paper-wide results and their limitations: No statistical method was used to fix the sample size in advance, and group allocation was not hidden from the investigators. Most expanded thyroid clonotypes (frequency above 0.001) were also found in blood, which suggests that blood repertoires may mirror thyroid immune responses. In validation, the model predicted progression to ophthalmopathy with over 65% sensitivity and less than 80% specificity, a median of around six months before onset. Ophthalmopathy was separated from stable hyperthyroidism by a 13 V-J signature model, with around 88% sensitivity and approximately 81% specificity obtained in cross-validation and 80%/75% obtained in testing.

Amplification of TCR beta CDR3 regions was carried out from RNA transcripts. The first round of RT-PCR for the TCR CDR3 was performed with the HTBI primer set and the Qiagen OneStep RT-PCR kit. A second multiplex PCR round built the libraries, followed by size selection and purification. Libraries were sequenced paired-end with 100 bp reads on an Illumina HiSeq2000. The published analysis was carried out like this. Raw data were processed with SOAPnuke, discarding reads with adapters, uncalled bases, mean Phred below 15, or no exact constant-primer or identifier match. COPE v1.2.5 was used to merge the high-quality paired reads, and each unique nucleotide sequence was defined as a clonotype. MiTCR v1.1 was used to align the clonotypes against IMGT TRBV, TRBD and TRBJ reference segments. The analysis was restricted to V-J combinations with a frequency above 0.0001, which together covered roughly 99% of the repertoires. A TCS score was defined as the ratio between F50 (clonal expansion) and ExV (chaos), using BLOSUM62-based TCRdist between CDR3 peptides within each V-J. Welch's t-statistics and random forest reduced just over 500 V-J features to roughly 13, which were used in a naive Bayes classifier (R e1071). TCRdb applied fastp at Q25 and MiXCR to the public reads, then kept only in-frame beta chains. CDR3 protein duplicates are merged, each entry listing the most common genes and DNA. TCRdb's processing, not the authors', yielded these V and J calls. This sample comprises about 640,000 distinct CDR3 sequences, roughly 20% of them detected only once. The ten biggest clones cover roughly 30% of the sample.

Ophthalmopathy patients had moderately to severely active disease, Clinical Activity Score of at least 3, NOSPECS grade of at least 4, and duration under 3 months. Patients with uncontrolled infections, other autoimmune diseases, pregnancy or lactation were excluded. Clinical symptoms, serum thyroxine and TRAb, thyroid ultrasound, and orbital computed tomography formed the basis for the diagnoses. Ficoll-Paque density gradient centrifugation was used to isolate PBMCs from about 10 ml of fresh peripheral blood. Total RNA was extracted with Trizol reagent, and quality was checked on an Agilent 2100 Bioanalyzer. From V the trimming removes 3 bases and from J it removes 4 bases, while the gene matches leave 6 bases of the junction unaccounted for. CDR1 and CDR2, looked up from the germline V gene (reference sequence), are SEHNR and FQNEAQ. The CDR3 covers 16 residues, taking in both the cysteine and the phenylalanine. Of all the DNA, just the CDR3 is kept, 48 bases in frame from base 1.

This TCR came from a man aged 30 to 45 with Graves' ophthalmopathy. The chain uses TRBV7-9 and TRBJ2-3; TRBD2 aligns with 11 central bases. The sample consisted of blood. The DNA reads as follows: TGTGCCAGCAGCTTTAAACTAGCGGGAGCCCCAGATACGCAGTATTTT. It translates as CASSFKLAGAPDTQYF.